This T cell receptor beta chain was identified during a study of blood T cells in healthy people across ages. Whole-study findings and limits: Naive CD4+ cells and diversity were both higher in long-lived donors than in aged donors.

Of note for this clonotype: Its antigen is currently unknown.

Germline V CDR1 and CDR2: MDHEN, SYDVKM. There are 17 residues in the CDR3. With 5 bases clipped from V and 0 bases from J, the junction kept 9 bases outside the gene matches. Then a second PCR, running roughly 7 to 11 cycles, was carried out with a sample-barcoded 5' primer and a J-beta primer mix. Every cDNA molecule carried a tag from a template-switch adaptor bearing 12 random nucleotides. In TCRdb, the 5' RACE reads were re-called with MiXCR into one record per CDR3 protein. Here the sample spans more than 900,000 distinct CDR3 sequences, around 25% being singletons. The same data also went into a second study, on T cells of mothers and their children. According to that study: A few mothers and their six children, all healthy Caucasians, donated. Compared with unrelated pairs, related mother-child pairs had slightly higher, non-significant overlap.

The V call is TRBV28, the J call TRBJ2-4; 8 nucleotides line up with TRBD2. Material: blood. This TCR was sampled from a girl aged 2-10 years in good health. CDR3 sequence (DNA): TGTGCCAGCAGTGGGTTAGCGGGGATACTAGCCAAAAACATTCAGTACTTC. Translating it yields CASSGLAGILAKNIQYF.